This TCR beta chain came from a study of OX40 agonist ivuxolimab in advanced cancers. Across the study: With ivuxolimab, an agonistic anti-OX40 (CD134) antibody, patients were treated. Whole-study findings and limits: In general, CD8+ T cells held more expanded clones than CD4+ did, on average. Undetermined was the antigen specificity of the expanded peripheral T cells. In the 0.1 to 3.0 mg/kg range, CD4+ and CD8+ blood T cells had expanded clonally by week 6.

This CDR3 is 12 amino acids long. V was cut by 3 bases and J by 1 base, with 4 bases left in between. From germline, CDR1 is SGHAT and CDR2 FQNNGV. Repertoires were generated with immunoSEQ multiplex PCR, while TCRdb's copy carries only in-frame clones and drops some. This sample has approximately 71,000 clones, with 70% to 85% found just once. About this clone: Antigen specificity is unknown.

The TCR was taken from an adult with an advanced solid tumor such as melanoma, head and neck, liver or kidney cancer. The chain carries TRBV11-2 and TRBJ2-7, with D unclear. The specimen comprised CD4+ or CD8+ T cells sorted from blood, sampled in a trial of the OX40 agonist ivuxolimab. CDR3 residues: CASSFQSYEQYF. The CDR3 DNA is TGTGCCAGCAGCTTTCAATCCTACGAGCAGTACTTC.